Below are 22 T cell receptor beta chains sequenced from a single sample in a study of cytomegalovirus exposure and HLA in healthy donors. PCR was performed using 60 Vbeta and 13 Jbeta primers. Here immunoSEQ multiplex PCR was the method, and the copy in TCRdb shows in-frame clones only, minus some. The table includes roughly 120,000 clones, more than 8% detected once. Source material: PBMCs. The origin of the receptors is a middle-aged man in good health and CMV-seronegative.

This clone was counted only a few times. The chain couples TRBV7-8 to TRBJ1-2; 12 bases map to TRBD1. CDR1 is SGHVS, CDR2 FQNEAQ, per germline. After removal of 5 bases from V and 3 bases from J, the junction contained 4 bases not matched to a gene. The CDR3 has 15 residues. In nucleotides, the CDR3 is TGTGCCAGCAGCCCCGGGACAGGGGGCTACTATGGCTACACCTTC. Translated, it gives CASSPGTGGYYGYTF.

This chain connects TRBV27 to TRBJ1-1; 11 nucleotides align to TRBD1. The CDR3 totals 17 residues. V was pared by 3 bases and J by 0 bases, with 6 bases of the junction left unmatched. Germline CDR1 reads MNHEY; CDR2 reads SMNVEV (reference sequence). The CDR3 coding sequence is TGTGCCAGCAGTTTGGACCGGACAGGGGGCTTGAACACTGAAGCTTTCTTT. This gives the protein CASSLDRTGGLNTEAFF.

V and J are TRBV5-1 and TRBJ1-2; possible D gene TRBD1, 6 bases. Germline lookup yields CDR1 SGHRS and CDR2 YFSETQ. Trimming shortened V by 0 bases and J by 7 bases, and 13 bases separated the two germline ends. CDR3 length equals 14 residues. CDR3 sequence reads: CASSLDRAVRGYTF. The DNA of the CDR3 is TGCGCCAGCAGCTTGGACAGGGCAGTACGTGGCTACACCTTC.

The genes are TRBV4-1 and TRBJ1-1; D possibly corresponds to TRBD1 (5 bases). CDR1 is MGHRA and CDR2 is YSYEKL in the germline V gene. Trimming cost V 2 bases and J 3 bases, with 10 bases left between them. The length of the CDR3 is 14 residues. The CDR3 bases are TGCGCCAGCAGCCAATTGACAGACTACACTGAAGCTTTCTTT. It encodes CASSQLTDYTEAFF.

The J gene is TRBJ2-7, the V gene TRBV6-6; 9 bases match TRBD1. The CDR3 runs to 15 residues. Per the germline V gene, CDR1 is MNHNY and CDR2 is SVGAGI (reference sequence). Losses at the gene ends were 5 bases for V and 0 bases for J; bases not matched to a gene: 5. Here the CDR3 reads CASSGQGSYSYEQYF. The CDR3 DNA reads as TGTGCCAGCAGTGGACAGGGGTCCTACTCCTACGAGCAGTACTTC.

This clone was observed a few times. V and J are TRBV30 and TRBJ1-6; TRBD1 matches 7 bases. The ends lost 4 bases at V and 3 bases at J; junction bases unmatched: 0. The germline V gene encodes CDR1 GTSNPN and CDR2 SVGIG (reference sequence). The CDR3 covers 13 residues. CDR3 DNA: TGTGCCTGGACAGGGGGCTATAATTCACCCCTCCACTTT. It encodes CAWTGGYNSPLHF. The whole variable domain, remainder taken from reference TRBV30 and TRBJ1-6, is SQTIHQWPATLVQPVGSPLSLECTVEGTSNPNLYWYRQAAGRGLQLLFYSVGIGQISSEVPQNLSASRPQDRQFILSSKKLLLSDSGFYLCAWTGGYNSPLHFGNGTRLTVT.

This clone came up a few times. The chain recombines TRBV5-6 with TRBJ2-3; a weak D match, TRBD2 (6 bases). The V end was cut by 1 base, the J end by 0 bases, with 12 bases between. The CDR3 sequence is 16 residues long. The germline CDR1 and CDR2 sequences are SGHDT and YYEEEE. CDR3 in amino acids: CASSLSGVASTDTQYF. CDR3 in DNA: TGTGCCAGCAGCTTGTCGGGGGTAGCAAGCACAGATACGCAGTATTTT.

In its sample, this clone was seen a few times. J is TRBJ2-2 and V is TRBV30; no reliable D call. Trimming took 3 bases from V and 7 from J, leaving 6 bases between them. CDR1 and CDR2 from the germline V gene are GTSNPN and SVGIG (reference sequence). The CDR3 extends over 11 amino acids. The chain's CDR3 is CAWRAVGELFF. As DNA, the CDR3 is TGTGCCTGGAGGGCGGTCGGGGAGCTGTTTTTT.

The chain uses TRBV28 and TRBJ2-7; 11 bases line up with TRBD1. The CDR3 contains 13 residues. Germline V gene sequence: CDR1 MDHEN, CDR2 SYDVKM. V lost 6 bases, J lost 2 bases, and 0 bases stayed unmatched. The CDR3 protein is CASRDRGPYEQYF. As DNA, the CDR3 is TGTGCCAGCAGGGACAGGGGGCCCTACGAGCAGTACTTC.

The chain carries TRBV7-6 and TRBJ1-3; 7 bases are a match to TRBD1. CDR1 SGHVS and CDR2 FNYEAQ come from the germline V gene. After removal of 5 bases from V and 2 bases from J, the junction contained 6 bases not matched to a gene. CDR3 length: 15 amino acids. The DNA for the CDR3 is TGTGCCAGCAGCCCGGGACAGCTCGCTGGAAACACCATATATTTT. Its protein product is CASSPGQLAGNTIYF. Variable domain in full (rest from reference TRBV7-6 and TRBJ1-3): GAGVSQSPRYKVTKRGQDVALRCDPISGHVSLYWYRQALGQGPEFLTYFNYEAQQDKSGLPNDRFSAERPEGSISTLTIQRTEQRDSAMYRCASSPGQLAGNTIYFGEGSWLTVV.

This clone was counted between two and nine times. The J gene is TRBJ2-7, the V gene TRBV13; D perhaps matches TRBD2 (6 bases). V lost 1 base, J lost 3 bases, and 13 bases lay in between. This CDR3 region has 15 residues. Germline V gene data show CDR1 as PRHDT and CDR2 as FYEKMQ (reference sequence). The CDR3 here is CASSLDFGTGYEQYF. CDR3 DNA: TGTGCCAGCAGCTTAGACTTCGGGACTGGCTACGAGCAGTACTTC.

The chain uses TRBV6-5 and TRBJ1-2, with unresolved D. This CDR3 region has 14 residues. The V end lost 3 bases, the J end lost 4 bases, and 12 bases lay between the germline ends. Germline-derived CDR1 and CDR2 are MNHEY and SVGAGI. This CDR3 is CASSYGDPPYGYTF. The CDR3 DNA follows: TGTGCCAGCAGTTATGGAGACCCCCCCTATGGCTACACCTTC.

This clone was picked up a small number of times. V and J are TRBV19 and TRBJ2-2; 9 bases are a match to TRBD1. Germline V gene lookup returns CDR1 LNHDA and CDR2 SQIVND (reference sequence). The J segment lost 5 bases and the V segment lost 5 bases, leaving 6 bases of the junction unmatched. The length of the CDR3 is 15 residues. DNA for the CDR3: TGTGCCAGTAGTCTGGGGACAGGGCGAACCGGGGAGCTGTTTTTT. Amino acid sequence: CASSLGTGRTGELFF.

This clone was seen more than once but under ten times. The J gene is TRBJ2-2, the V gene TRBV11-2, with 7 bases identical to TRBD1. The CDR3 totals 13 residues. V was pared by 6 bases and J by 7 bases, with 5 bases of the junction left unmatched. Germline CDR1 is SGHAT and CDR2 is FQNNGV. DNA for the CDR3: TGTGCCAGCAGAAACAGGGGTGTCGGGGAGCTGTTTTTT. Amino acids: CASRNRGVGELFF.

In its sample, this clone was seen a few times. The rearrangement uses TRBV2 and TRBJ2-3; D is possibly TRBD2 (6 bases). Trimming pared 3 bases from V and 0 bases from J, leaving 19 bases between. The CDR3 extends over 18 amino acids. Germline CDR1 is SNHLY and CDR2 is FYNNEI. CDR3 nucleotide sequence: TGTGCCAGCAGTGAGGCCCCTACAGGCGGGGAGAGCACAGATACGCAGTATTTT. Translation gives CASSEAPTGGESTDTQYF.

This clone was observed a few times. The gene calls are TRBV9 and TRBJ1-1; D remains ambiguous. The CDR3 spans 13 residues. V was clipped by 0 bases and J by 11 bases, with 14 bases between them. CDR1 is SGDLS, CDR2 YYNGEE, per germline. CDR3 sequence: CASSVGHSNGAFF. The CDR3 DNA is TGTGCCAGCAGCGTAGGTCACTCAAACGGGGCTTTCTTT.

The chain combines TRBV6-1 with TRBJ2-3; a weak D match, TRBD2 (5 bases). V was clipped by 6 bases and J by 2 bases, with 12 bases between them. CDR3 length: 14 residues. Germline CDR1 and CDR2: MNHNS and SASEGT. In nucleotides, the CDR3 is TGTGCCAGCAGCTCAGAGGACTCCACAGATACGCAGTATTTT. Amino acids: CASSSEDSTDTQYF.

This chain uses TRBV28 with TRBJ2-7; 9 nucleotides align to TRBD1. This CDR3 is 16 amino acids long. The V and J ends lost 5 bases and 5 bases, in that order; junction bases with no gene match: 13. Germline V lookup: CDR1 MDHEN, CDR2 SYDVKM. DNA for the CDR3: TGTGCCAGCAGTCGCCCGACAGGGGGGGGTGGGGACGAGCAGTACTTC. Translated: CASSRPTGGGGDEQYF.

The gene calls are TRBV19 and TRBJ2-1; 9 bases line up with TRBD1. This CDR3 is 15 amino acids long. Trimming cost V 10 bases and J 2 bases; bases outside gene matches: 9. CDR1 and CDR2 from the germline V gene are LNHDA and SQIVND (reference sequence). The CDR3 is CATKVDRGAYNEQFF. The CDR3 DNA reads as TGTGCCACTAAGGTGGACAGGGGTGCCTACAATGAGCAGTTCTTC.

Only a few counts were recorded for this clone. The rearrangement uses TRBV19 and TRBJ2-6; 7 bases line up with TRBD1. The CDR3 is made up of 17 amino acids. In germline, CDR1 is LNHDA, CDR2 SQIVND (reference sequence). V was clipped by 6 bases and J by 12 bases; unmatched bases: 20. The DNA of the CDR3 is TGTGCCAGTAGGGGACAGATTTCCTCTGGGGCCAACTTCGTCCTGACTTTC. Protein product: CASRGQISSGANFVLTF. Based on the CDR3 plus reference TRBV19 and TRBJ2-6, the full variable domain is DGGITQSPKYLFRKEGQNVTLSCEQNLNHDAMYWYRQDPGQGLRLIYYSQIVNDFQKGDIAEGYSVSREKKESFPLTVTSAQKNPTAFYLCASRGQISSGANFVLTFGAGSRLTVL.

The table lists this clone with a few counts. This sequence joins TRBV6-1 and TRBJ1-5; tentative D call: TRBD1 (5 bases). CDR3 length: 16 residues. CDR1 MNHNS and CDR2 SASEGT come from the germline V gene. V gave up 3 bases and J gave up 1 base, with 13 bases separating them. This chain's CDR3 is CASSDFWDLSNQPQHF. In nucleotides, the CDR3 is TGTGCCAGCAGTGACTTTTGGGACTTGAGCAATCAGCCCCAGCATTTT.

The chain is built from TRBV9 and TRBJ2-3, with 9 bases matching TRBD2. The CDR3 covers 16 residues. Per germline, CDR1 SGDLS and CDR2 YYNGEE. V shed 0 bases and J 4 bases; nucleotides not matched to a gene: 6. Written as DNA, the CDR3 is TGTGCCAGCAGCGTAGTTGGTAGCGGGGGACCAGATACGCAGTATTTT. Residues: CASSVVGSGGPDTQYF.